The sample holds a few counts of the clone carrying this T cell receptor (beta chain). Germline CDR1 is MNHEY and CDR2 is SMNVEV (reference sequence). CDR3 length: 14 residues. The V gene lost 7 bases and the J gene lost 1 base, with 13 bases spanning the gap. This entry comes from a study of OX40 agonist ivuxolimab in advanced cancers. The table came from immunoSEQ multiplex PCR; TCRdb's copy has only in-frame clones and leaves some out. The sample contains 78,000 or so clones, around nine tenths of which appear only once. The chain carries TRBV27 and TRBJ1-1, with D hard to call. This TCR was recovered from an adult with an advanced solid tumor such as melanoma, head and neck, liver or kidney cancer. The source was CD4+ or CD8+ T cells sorted from blood, collected in a trial of the OX40 agonist ivuxolimab. Here the CDR3 reads CASNNRVGNTEAFF. Here the CDR3 DNA reads TGTGCCAGCAACAATCGGGTCGGGAACACTGAAGCTTTCTTT.